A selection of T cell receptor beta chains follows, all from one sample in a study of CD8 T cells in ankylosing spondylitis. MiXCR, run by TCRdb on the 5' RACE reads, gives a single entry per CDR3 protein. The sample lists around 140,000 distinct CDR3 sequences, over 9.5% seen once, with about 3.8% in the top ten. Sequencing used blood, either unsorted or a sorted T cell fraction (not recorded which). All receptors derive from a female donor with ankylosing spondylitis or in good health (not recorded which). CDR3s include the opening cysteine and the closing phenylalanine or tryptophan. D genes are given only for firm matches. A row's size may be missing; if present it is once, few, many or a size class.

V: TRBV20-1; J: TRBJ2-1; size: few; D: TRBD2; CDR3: CSGLGTSGSTSYNEQFF; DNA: TGCAGTGGCCTCGGGACTAGCGGGAGTACCTCCTACAATGAGCAGTTCTTC
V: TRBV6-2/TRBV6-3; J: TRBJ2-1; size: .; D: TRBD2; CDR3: CASSPTSSEQFF; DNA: TGTGCCAGCAGTCCGACTAGCAGTGAGCAGTTCTTC
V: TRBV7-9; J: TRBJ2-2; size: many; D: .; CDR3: CASSLSSGELFF; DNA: TGTGCCAGCAGCTTATCGTCCGGGGAGCTGTTTTTT
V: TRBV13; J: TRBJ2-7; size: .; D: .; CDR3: CASSSRNFYEQYF; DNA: TGTGCCAGCAGCTCTCGGAACTTCTACGAGCAGTACTTC
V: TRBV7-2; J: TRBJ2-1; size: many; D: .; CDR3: CASSLESEQFF; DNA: TGTGCCAGCTCCTTGGAGAGTGAGCAGTTCTTC
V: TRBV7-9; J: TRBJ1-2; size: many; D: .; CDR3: CASSFLKVNYGYTF; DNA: TGTGCCAGCAGCTTTCTTAAGGTTAACTATGGCTACACCTTC
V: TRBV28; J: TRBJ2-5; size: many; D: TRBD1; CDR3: CASSQDRVIMTETQYF; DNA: TGTGCCAGCAGCCAAGACAGGGTCATCATGACGGAGACCCAGTACTTC
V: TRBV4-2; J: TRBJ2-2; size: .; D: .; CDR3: CASSQEALDANTGELFF; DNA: TGTGCCAGCAGCCAAGAGGCTTTGGATGCGAACACCGGGGAGCTGTTTTTT
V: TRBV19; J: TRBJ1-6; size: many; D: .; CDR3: CASSDPGASSYNSPLHF; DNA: TGTGCCAGTTCCGATCCAGGGGCCTCCTCCTATAATTCACCCCTCCACTTT
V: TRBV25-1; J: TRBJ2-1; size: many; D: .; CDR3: CASSEVRGDYNEQFF; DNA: TGTGCCAGCAGTGAAGTACGAGGGGACTACAATGAGCAGTTCTTC
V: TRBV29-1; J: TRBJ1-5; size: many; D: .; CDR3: CSVDGGGGQPQHF; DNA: TGCAGCGTTGACGGTGGAGGAGGTCAGCCCCAGCATTTT
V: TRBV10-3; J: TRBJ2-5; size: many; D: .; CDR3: CAICRGGKQETQYF; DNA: TGTGCCATTTGCCGGGGAGGCAAACAAGAGACCCAGTACTTC
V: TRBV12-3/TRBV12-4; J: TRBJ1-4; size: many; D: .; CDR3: CASSLGVSNEKLFF; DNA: TGTGCCAGCAGTTTGGGAGTCAGCAATGAAAAACTGTTTTTT
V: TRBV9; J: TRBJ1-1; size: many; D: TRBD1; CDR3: CASSGSGTANTEAFF; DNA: TGTGCCAGCAGCGGATCCGGGACAGCGAACACTGAAGCTTTCTTT
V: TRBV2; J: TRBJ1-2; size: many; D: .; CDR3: CASSYRHGNGYTF; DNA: TGTGCCAGCAGTTATCGGCACGGCAATGGCTACACCTTC
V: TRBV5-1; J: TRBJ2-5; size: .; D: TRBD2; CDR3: CASSFLTSGSQETQYF; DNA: TGCGCCAGCAGCTTCCTGACTAGCGGGAGCCAAGAGACCCAGTACTTC
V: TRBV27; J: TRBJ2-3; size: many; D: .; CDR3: CASRPVGNPGTQYF; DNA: TGTGCCAGCAGGCCCGTGGGAAATCCGGGTACGCAGTATTTT
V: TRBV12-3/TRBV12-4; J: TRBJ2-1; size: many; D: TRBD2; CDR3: CASSKPGGYNEQFF; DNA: TGTGCCAGCAGTAAACCGGGGGGTTACAATGAGCAGTTCTTC
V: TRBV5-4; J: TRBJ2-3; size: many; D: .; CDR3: CASSTGQSTDTQYF; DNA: TGTGCCAGCAGCACCGGACAGTCCACAGATACGCAGTATTTT
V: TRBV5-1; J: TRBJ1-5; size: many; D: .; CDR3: CASSLVPGGNQPQHF; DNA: TGCGCCAGCAGCTTGGTTCCAGGGGGCAATCAGCCCCAGCATTTT